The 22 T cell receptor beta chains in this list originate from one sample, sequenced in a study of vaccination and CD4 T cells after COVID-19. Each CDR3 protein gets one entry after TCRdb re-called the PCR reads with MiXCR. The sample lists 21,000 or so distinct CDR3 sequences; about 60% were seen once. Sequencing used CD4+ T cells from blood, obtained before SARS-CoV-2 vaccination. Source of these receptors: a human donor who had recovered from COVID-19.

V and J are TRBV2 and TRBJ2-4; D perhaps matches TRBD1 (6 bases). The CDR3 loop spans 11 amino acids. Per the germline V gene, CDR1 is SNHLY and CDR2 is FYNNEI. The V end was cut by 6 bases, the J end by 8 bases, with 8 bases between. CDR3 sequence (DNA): TGTGCCAGCAGACAGGGTTACATTCAGTACTTC. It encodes CASRQGYIQYF.

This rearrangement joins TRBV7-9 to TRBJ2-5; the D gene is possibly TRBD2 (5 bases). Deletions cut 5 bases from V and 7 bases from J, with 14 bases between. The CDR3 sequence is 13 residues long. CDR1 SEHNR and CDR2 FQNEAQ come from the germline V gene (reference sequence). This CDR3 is CASSPVERGTQYF. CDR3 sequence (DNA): TGTGCCAGCAGCCCAGTAGAACGGGGGACCCAGTACTTC.

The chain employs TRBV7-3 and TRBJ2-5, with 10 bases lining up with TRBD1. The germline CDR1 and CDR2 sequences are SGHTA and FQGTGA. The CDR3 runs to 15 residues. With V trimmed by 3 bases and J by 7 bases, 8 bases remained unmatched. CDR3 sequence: CASSFASGQGSTQYF. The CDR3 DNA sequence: TGTGCCAGCAGCTTCGCTTCGGGACAGGGGTCGACCCAGTACTTC.

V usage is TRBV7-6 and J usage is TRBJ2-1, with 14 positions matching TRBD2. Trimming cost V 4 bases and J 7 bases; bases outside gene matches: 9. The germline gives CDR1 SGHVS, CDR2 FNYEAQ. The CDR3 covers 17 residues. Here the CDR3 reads CASSSGTSGSGRNEQFF. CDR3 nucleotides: TGTGCCAGCAGCTCAGGGACTAGCGGGAGCGGTCGGAATGAGCAGTTCTTC. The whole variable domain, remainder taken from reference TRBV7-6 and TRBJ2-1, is GAGVSQSPRYKVTKRGQDVALRCDPISGHVSLYWYRQALGQGPEFLTYFNYEAQQDKSGLPNDRFSAERPEGSISTLTIQRTEQRDSAMYRCASSSGTSGSGRNEQFFGPGTRLTVL.

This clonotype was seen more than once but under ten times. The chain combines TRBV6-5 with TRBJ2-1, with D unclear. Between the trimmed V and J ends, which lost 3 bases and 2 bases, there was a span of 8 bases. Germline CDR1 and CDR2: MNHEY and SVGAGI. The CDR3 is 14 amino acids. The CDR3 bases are TGTGCCAGCAGTTATCGGCGGACCTACAATGAGCAGTTCTTC. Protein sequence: CASSYRRTYNEQFF.

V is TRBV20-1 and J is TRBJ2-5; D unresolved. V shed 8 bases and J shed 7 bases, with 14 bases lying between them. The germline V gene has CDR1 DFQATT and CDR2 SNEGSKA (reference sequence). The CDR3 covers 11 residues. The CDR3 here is CSCGRRGTQYF. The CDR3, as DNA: TGCAGTTGCGGTAGGAGAGGGACCCAGTACTTC.

The chain's CDR3 is CASSSGRAANYGYTF. The CDR3 region has the DNA TGTGCCAGCAGTTCCGGGAGGGCCGCAAACTATGGCTACACCTTC. This chain joins TRBV6-5 and TRBJ1-2; the D is unclear. Germline V gene data show CDR1 as MNHEY and CDR2 as SVGAGI. Deletions cut 4 bases from V and 2 bases from J, with 14 bases between. The CDR3 is 15 amino acids.

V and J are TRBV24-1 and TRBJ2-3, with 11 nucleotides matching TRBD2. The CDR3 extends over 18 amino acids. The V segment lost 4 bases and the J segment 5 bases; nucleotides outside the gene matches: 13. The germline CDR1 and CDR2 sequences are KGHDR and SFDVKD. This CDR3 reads CATSDARSLAGVQDTQYF. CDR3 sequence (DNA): TGTGCCACCAGTGACGCACGATCACTAGCGGGAGTTCAAGATACGCAGTATTTT.

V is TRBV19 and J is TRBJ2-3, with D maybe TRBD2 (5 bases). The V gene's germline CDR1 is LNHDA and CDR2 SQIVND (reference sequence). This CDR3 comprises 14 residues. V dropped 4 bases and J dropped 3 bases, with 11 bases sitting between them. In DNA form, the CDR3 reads TGTGCCAGTAGTAGGCTAGAGGGAACAGATACGCAGTATTTT. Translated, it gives CASSRLEGTDTQYF.

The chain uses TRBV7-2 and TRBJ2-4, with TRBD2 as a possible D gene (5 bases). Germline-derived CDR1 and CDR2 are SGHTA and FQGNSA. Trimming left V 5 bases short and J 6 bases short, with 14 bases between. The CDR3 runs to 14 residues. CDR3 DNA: TGTGCCAGCAGCCCTAACGTGGGAGCAAACATTCAGTACTTC. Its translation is CASSPNVGANIQYF.

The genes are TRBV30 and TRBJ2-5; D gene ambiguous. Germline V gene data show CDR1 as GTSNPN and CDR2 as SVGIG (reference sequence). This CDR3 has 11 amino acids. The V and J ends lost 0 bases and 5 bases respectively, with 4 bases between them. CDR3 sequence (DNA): TGTGCCTGGAGTGTACAGGAGACCCAGTACTTC. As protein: CAWSVQETQYF.

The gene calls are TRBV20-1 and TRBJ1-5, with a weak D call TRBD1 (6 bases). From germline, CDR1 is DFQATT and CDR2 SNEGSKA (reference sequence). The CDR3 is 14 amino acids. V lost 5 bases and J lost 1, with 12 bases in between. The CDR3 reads CSAPGQASNQPQHF. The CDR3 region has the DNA TGCAGTGCTCCGGGACAAGCAAGCAATCAGCCCCAGCATTTT.

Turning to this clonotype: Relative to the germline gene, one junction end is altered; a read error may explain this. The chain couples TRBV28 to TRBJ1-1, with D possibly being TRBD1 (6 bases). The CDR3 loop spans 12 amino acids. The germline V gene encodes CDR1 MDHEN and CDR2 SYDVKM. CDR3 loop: CASSLLGTRGAF. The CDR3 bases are TGTGCCAGCAGTTTATTGGGCACGAGGGGGGCGTTT.

The CDR3, as DNA: TGCAGTGCTCTAATGAACACTGAAGCTTTCTTT. The encoded protein is CSALMNTEAFF. V is TRBV20-1 and J is TRBJ1-1; D is unclear. The V gene lost 5 bases and the J gene lost 0 bases, with 4 bases spanning the gap. Germline V gene lookup returns CDR1 DFQATT and CDR2 SNEGSKA (reference sequence). The CDR3 covers 11 residues.

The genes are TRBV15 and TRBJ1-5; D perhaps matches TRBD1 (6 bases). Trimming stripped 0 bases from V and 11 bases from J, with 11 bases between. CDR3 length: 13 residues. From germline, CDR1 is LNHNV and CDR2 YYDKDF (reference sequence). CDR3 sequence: CATSRDFRGTQHF. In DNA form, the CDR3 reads TGTGCCACCAGCAGAGATTTCAGGGGAACCCAGCATTTT.

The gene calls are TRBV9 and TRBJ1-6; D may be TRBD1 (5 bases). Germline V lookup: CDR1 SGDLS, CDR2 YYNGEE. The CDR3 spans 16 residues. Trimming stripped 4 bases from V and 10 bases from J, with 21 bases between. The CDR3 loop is CASSTLKTVGGSPLHF. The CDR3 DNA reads TGTGCCAGCAGCACCCTCAAGACAGTCGGAGGATCACCCCTCCACTTT.

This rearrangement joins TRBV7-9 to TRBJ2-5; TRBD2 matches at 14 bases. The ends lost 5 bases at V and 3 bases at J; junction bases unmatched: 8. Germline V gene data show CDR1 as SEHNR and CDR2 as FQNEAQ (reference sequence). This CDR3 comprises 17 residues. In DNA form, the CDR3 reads TGTGCCAGCAGCCGTGGGACTAGCGGGAGTCGGGAAGAGACCCAGTACTTC. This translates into CASSRGTSGSREETQYF.

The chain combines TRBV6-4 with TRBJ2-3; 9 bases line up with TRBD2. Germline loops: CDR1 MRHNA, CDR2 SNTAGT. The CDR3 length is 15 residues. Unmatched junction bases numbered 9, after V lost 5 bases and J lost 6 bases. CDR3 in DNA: TGTGCCAGCAGTACCTCCGGGACTAGCATGGATACGCAGTATTTT. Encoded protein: CASSTSGTSMDTQYF.

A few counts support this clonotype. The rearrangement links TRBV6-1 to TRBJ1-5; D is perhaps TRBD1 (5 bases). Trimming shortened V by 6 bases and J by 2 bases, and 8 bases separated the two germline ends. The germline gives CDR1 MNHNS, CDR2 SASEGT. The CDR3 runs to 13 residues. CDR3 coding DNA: TGTGCCAGCAGAGGGACTGGCAATCAGCCCCAGCATTTT. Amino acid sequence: CASRGTGNQPQHF.

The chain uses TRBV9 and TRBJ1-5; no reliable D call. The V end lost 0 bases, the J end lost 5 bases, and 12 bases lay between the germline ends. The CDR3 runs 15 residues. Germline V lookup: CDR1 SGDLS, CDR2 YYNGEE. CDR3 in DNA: TGTGCCAGCAGCGTAGCTACGGAGTCCTATCAGCCCCAGCATTTT. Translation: CASSVATESYQPQHF.

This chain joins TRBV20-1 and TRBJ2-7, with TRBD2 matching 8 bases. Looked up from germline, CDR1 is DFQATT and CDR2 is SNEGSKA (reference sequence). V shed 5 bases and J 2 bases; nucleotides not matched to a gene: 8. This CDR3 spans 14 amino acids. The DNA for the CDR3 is TGCAGTGCTGTTTACAGCGGGAGCGCCTACGAGCAGTACTTC. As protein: CSAVYSGSAYEQYF.

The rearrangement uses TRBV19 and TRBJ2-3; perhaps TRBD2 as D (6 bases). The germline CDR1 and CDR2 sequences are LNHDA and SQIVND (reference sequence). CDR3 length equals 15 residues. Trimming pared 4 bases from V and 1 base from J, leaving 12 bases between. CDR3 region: CASSRGETRTDTQYF. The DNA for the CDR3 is TGTGCCAGTAGTAGGGGGGAGACTCGCACAGATACGCAGTATTTT.